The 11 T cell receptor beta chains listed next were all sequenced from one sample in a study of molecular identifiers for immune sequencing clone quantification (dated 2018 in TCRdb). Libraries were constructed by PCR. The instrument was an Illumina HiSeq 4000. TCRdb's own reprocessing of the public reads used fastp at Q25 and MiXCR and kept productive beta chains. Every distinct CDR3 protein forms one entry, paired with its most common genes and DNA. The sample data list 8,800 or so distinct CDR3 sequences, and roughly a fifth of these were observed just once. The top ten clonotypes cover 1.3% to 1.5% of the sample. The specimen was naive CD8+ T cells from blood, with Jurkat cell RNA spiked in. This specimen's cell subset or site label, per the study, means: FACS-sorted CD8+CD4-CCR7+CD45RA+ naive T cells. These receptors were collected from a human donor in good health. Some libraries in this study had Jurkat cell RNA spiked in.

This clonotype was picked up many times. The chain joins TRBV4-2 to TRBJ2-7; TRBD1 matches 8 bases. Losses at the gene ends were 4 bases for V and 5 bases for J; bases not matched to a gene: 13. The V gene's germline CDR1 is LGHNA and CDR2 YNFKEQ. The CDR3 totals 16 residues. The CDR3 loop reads CASSRQGSGGDHEQYF. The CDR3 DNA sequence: TGTGCCAGCAGCCGCCAGGGGTCAGGGGGCGACCACGAGCAGTACTTC.

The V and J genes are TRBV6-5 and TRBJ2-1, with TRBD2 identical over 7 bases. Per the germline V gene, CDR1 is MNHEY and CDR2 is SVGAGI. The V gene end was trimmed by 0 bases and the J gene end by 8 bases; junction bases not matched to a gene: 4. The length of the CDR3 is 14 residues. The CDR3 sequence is CASSYSLGRDEQFF. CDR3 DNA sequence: TGTGCCAGCAGTTACTCGTTGGGGAGGGATGAGCAGTTCTTC.

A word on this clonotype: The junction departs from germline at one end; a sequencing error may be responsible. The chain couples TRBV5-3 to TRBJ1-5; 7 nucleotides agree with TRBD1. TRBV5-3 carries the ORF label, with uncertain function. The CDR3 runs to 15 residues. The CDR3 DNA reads TGTGCCAGCAGCTTGGGGGACAGCGGAAATCTGCCCCAGCATTTT. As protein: CASSLGDSGNLPQHF.

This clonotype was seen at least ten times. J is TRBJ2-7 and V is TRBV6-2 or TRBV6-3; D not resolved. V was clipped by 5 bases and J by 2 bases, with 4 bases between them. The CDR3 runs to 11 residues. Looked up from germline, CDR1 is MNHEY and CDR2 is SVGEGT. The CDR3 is CASSPAYEQYF. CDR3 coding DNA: TGTGCCAGCAGTCCGGCCTACGAGCAGTACTTC.

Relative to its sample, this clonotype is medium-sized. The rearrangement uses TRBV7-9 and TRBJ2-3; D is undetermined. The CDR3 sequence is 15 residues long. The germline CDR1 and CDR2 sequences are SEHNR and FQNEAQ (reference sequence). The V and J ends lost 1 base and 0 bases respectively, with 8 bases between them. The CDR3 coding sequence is TGTGCCAGCAGCTTAGGCGTCAGAAGCACAGATACGCAGTATTTT. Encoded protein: CASSLGVRSTDTQYF.

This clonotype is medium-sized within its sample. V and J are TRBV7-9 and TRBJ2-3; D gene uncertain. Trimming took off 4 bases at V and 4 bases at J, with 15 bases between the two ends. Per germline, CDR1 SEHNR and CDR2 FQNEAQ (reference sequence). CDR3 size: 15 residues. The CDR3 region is CASSWSGVSADTQYF. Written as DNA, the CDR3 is TGTGCCAGCAGCTGGTCCGGAGTATCGGCAGATACGCAGTATTTT.

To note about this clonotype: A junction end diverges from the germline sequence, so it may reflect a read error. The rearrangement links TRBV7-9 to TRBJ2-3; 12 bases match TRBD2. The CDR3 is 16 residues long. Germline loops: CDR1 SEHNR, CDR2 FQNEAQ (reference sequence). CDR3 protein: CASSSGLAGHTGTQYF. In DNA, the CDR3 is TGTGCCAGCAGCTCCGGACTAGCGGGGCACACAGGTACGCAGTATTTT.

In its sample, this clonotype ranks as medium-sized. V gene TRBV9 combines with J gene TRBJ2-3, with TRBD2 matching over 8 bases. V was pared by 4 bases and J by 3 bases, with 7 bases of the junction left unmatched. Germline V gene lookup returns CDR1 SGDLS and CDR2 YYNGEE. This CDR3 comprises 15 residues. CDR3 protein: CASSRPGGLTDTQYF. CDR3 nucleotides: TGTGCCAGCAGCCGTCCGGGGGGGCTGACAGATACGCAGTATTTT.

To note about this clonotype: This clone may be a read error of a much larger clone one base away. CDR3 coding DNA: TGTGCCAGGAGCTTAGGTTGGGGGGGCGGGGTGGGGGAGCAGTTCTTC. It is translated as CARSLGWGGGVGEQFF. The chain is built from TRBV7-6 and TRBJ2-1; a weak D match, TRBD2 (7 bases). Germline V gene data show CDR1 as SGHVS and CDR2 as FNYEAQ. CDR3 length: 16 residues.

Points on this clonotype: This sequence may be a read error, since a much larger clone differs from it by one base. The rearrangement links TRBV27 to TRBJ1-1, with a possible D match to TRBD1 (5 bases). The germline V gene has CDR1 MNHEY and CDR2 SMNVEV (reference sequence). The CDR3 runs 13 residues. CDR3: CASGLTVNTEAFF. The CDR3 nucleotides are TGTGCCAGCGGTTTGACAGTGAACACTGAAGCTTTCTTT.

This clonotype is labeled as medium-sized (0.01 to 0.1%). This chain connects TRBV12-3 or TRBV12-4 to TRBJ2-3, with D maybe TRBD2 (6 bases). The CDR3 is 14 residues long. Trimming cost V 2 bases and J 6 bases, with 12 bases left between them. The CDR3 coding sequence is TGTGCCAGCAGTTTAATGCGCGGGGCGGATACGCAGTATTTT. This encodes CASSLMRGADTQYF.